The sequence of this TCR beta chain was determined in a study of T-cell memory formation after mild COVID-19. The germline gives CDR1 MGHDK, CDR2 SYGVNS. V was trimmed by 3 bases and J by 8 bases, leaving 5 bases between them. The CDR3 spans 12 residues. TCRdb re-analysed the 5' RACE reads in MiXCR, keeping a single row per CDR3 protein. The sample holds fewer than 300,000 distinct CDR3 sequences, over 15% seen once. The receptor's source is a man aged 18 to 29 who had mild COVID-19 (a few samples of this study predate the infection). Cell type and time point are not known. The sample was PBMCs or a T cell subset sorted from them (not recorded which). This chain joins TRBV25-1 and TRBJ1-6; no definite D call. The CDR3 loop reads CASSEAYSPLHF. CDR3 in DNA: TGTGCCAGCAGTGAGGCATATTCACCCCTCCACTTT.